In this sample, the clone carrying this TCR beta chain turned up once. The germline V gene encodes CDR1 SGHAT and CDR2 FQNNGV. This CDR3 comprises 16 residues. V was cut by 0 bases and J by 4 bases, with 16 bases left in between. Original methodology: Amplifying reference gene primers gave estimates of nucleated cell counts. Generated by immunoSEQ multiplex PCR, the TCRdb table keeps only in-frame clones and is missing some. From that table come the V and J calls and clone size; the DNA was used to work out D and trimming. Of over 150,000 clones listed, 90% were seen once; the top ten hold 0.5% to 0.6%. This entry belongs to a study of blood T cell repertoires in COVID-19. Overall study: The origin of the acute and convalescent COVID-19 samples was the United States, Italy and Spain. T cells, B-cell-depleted T cells, or PBMCs provided the cDNA or gDNA that served as material.

This TCR was recovered from a man aged 50-60 years with acute or convalescent COVID-19. The chain links TRBV11-2 to TRBJ2-7; D is possibly TRBD2 (5 bases). Input material: peripheral blood. CDR3 protein: CASSLDTGIVAYEQYF. The CDR3 nucleotides are TGTGCCAGCAGCTTAGATACCGGGATAGTCGCTTACGAGCAGTACTTC.